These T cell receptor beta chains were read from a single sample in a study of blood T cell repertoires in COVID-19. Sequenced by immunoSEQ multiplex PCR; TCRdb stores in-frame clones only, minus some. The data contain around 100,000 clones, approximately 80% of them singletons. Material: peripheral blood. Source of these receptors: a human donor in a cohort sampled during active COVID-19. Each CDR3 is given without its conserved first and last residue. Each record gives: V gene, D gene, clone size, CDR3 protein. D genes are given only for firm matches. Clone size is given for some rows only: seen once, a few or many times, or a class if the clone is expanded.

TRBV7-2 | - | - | ASSLSGNGYT
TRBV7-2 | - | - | ASSLGQGPYGYT
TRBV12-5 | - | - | ASGSPFLAAEQF
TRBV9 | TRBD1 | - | ASSVDDRGYFNTGELF
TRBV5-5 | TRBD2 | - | ASSFPRLAGSTDTQY
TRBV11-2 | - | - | ASSLTGTTSTDTQY
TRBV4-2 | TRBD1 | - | ASSPATGTGAYEQY
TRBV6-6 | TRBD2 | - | ASSQRGAYNEQF
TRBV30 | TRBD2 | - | AWSVGLAGGRVQY
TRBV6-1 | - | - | ASSEGYTVNQPQH
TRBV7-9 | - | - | ASSLTALSEQY
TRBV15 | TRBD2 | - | ATSREIASGTHYEQY
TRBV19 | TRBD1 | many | ASTTDRAYGYT
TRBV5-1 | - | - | ASSLDSGLSVLT
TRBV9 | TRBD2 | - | ASSVVAGGQSSYNEQF
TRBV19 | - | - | ASSIGTVDQPQH
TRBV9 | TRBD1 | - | ASSDLGQGALYTQY
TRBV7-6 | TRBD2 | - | ASSFGGGRTGELF
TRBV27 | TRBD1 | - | ASSADRGETQY
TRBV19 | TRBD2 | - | ASSFSGRTADTQY
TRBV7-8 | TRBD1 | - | ASSLAGQTGVPGNTIY
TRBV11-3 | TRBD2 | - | ASSLSSSGIYNEQF
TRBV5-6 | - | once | ASSFFSGNTGELF
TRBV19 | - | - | ASSLSSGALMNTEAF
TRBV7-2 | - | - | ASSLTGGTDTQY
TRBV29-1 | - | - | SVYTHSYEQY
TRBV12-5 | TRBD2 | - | ASEAPGLLPYEQY
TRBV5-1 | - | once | ASSDGLIQNTEAF
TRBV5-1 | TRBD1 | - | ASSLGVGDRLLTSRSAEAF
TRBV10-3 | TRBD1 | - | AISESTGQDYEQY
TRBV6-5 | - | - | ASSYRQGKGEQY
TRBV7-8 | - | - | ASSLGGGPEWETQY
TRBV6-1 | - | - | ASSESGPQH
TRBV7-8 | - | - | ASSPGGTSNEQF
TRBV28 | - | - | ASSPPSGSSYNEQF
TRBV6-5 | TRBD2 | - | ASKLAGVNTGELF
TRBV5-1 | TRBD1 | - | ASSSRGQSYEQY
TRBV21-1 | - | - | ASSKAGEDTQY
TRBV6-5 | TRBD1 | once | ASSHPQGAYGYT
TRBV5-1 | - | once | ASSLRDSYNSPLH
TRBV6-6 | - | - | ASSYSDTYGYT
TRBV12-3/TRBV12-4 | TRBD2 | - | ATLTGGVNTQY
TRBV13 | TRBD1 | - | ASSSITGTASSYEQY
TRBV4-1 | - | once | ASSQGAGAENIQY
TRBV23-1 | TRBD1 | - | ASSQGTGGRETQY